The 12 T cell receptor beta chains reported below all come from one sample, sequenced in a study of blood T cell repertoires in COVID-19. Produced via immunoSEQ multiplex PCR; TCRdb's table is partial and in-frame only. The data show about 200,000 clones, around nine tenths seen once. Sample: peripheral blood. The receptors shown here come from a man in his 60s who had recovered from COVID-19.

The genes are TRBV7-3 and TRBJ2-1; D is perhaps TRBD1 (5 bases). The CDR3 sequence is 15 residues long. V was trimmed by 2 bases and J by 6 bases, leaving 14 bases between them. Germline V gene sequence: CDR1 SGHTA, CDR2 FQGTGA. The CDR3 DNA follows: TGTGCCAGCAGCTTACGGGCAGGGCATGCCAATGAGCAGTTCTTC. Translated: CASSLRAGHANEQFF. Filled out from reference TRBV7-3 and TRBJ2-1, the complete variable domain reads GAGVSQTPSNKVTEKGKYVELRCDPISGHTALYWYRQSLGQGPEFLIYFQGTGAADDSGLPNDRFFAVRPEGSVSTLKIQRTERGDSAVYLCASSLRAGHANEQFFGPGTRLTVL.

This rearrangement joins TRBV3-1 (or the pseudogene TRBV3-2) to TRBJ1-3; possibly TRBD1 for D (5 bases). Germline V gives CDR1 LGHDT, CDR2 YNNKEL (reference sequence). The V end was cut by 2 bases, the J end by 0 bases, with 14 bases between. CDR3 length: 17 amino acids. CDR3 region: CASSQPKGLYSGNTIYF. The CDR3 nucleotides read TGTGCCAGCAGCCAACCCAAGGGACTGTACTCTGGAAACACCATATATTTT.

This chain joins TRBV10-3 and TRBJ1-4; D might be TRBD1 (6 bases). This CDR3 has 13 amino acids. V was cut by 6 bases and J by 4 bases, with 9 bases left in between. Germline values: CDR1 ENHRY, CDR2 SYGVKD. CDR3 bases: TGTGCCATCAGATCAGGGGATAATGAAAAACTGTTTTTT. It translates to CAIRSGDNEKLFF.

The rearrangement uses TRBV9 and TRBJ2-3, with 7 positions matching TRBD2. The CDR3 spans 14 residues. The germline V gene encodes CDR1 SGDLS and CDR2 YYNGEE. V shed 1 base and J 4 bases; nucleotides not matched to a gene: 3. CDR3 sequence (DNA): TGTGCCAGCAGCGTAACTAGCGTGGCAGATACGCAGTATTTT. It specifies CASSVTSVADTQYF.

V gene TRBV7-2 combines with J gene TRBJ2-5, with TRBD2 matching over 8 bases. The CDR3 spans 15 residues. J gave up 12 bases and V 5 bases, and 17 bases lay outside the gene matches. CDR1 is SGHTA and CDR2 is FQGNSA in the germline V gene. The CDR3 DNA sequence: TGTGCCAGCAGCGGGGACCCGGGACTAGGAATGGGAAAGTACTTC. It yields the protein CASSGDPGLGMGKYF.

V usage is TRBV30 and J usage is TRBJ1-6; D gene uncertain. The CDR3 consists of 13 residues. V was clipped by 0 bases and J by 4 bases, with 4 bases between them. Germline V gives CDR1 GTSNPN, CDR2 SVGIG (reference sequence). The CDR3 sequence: CAWSVQYNSPLHF. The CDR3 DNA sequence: TGTGCCTGGAGTGTACAGTATAATTCACCCCTCCACTTT.

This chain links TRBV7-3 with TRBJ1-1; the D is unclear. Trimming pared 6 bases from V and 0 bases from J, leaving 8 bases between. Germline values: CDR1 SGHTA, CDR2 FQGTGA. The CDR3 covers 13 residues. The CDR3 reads CASRLSVNTEAFF. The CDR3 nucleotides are TGTGCCAGCAGGCTATCGGTGAACACTGAAGCTTTCTTT. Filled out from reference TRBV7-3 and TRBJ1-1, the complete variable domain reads GAGVSQTPSNKVTEKGKYVELRCDPISGHTALYWYRQSLGQGPEFLIYFQGTGAADDSGLPNDRFFAVRPEGSVSTLKIQRTERGDSAVYLCASRLSVNTEAFFGQGTRLTVV.

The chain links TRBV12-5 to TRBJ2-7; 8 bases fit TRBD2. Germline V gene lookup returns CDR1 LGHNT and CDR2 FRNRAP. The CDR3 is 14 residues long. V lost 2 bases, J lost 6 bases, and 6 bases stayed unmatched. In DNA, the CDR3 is TGTGCTAGTGGTTTGATCGGGGGGGTCCGCGAGCAGTACTTC. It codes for CASGLIGGVREQYF. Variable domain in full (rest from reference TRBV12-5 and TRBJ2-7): DARVTQTPRHKVTEMGQEVTMRCQPILGHNTVFWYRQTMMQGLELLAYFRNRAPLDDSGMPKDRFSAEMPDATLATLKIQPSEPRDSAVYFCASGLIGGVREQYFGPGTRLTVT.

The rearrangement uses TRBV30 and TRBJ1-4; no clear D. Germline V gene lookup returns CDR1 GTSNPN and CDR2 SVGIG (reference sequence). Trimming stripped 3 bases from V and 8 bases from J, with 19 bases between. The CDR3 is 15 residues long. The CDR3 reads CAWSPGRGVQEKLFF. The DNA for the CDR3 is TGTGCCTGGAGCCCTGGTCGAGGTGTTCAAGAAAAACTGTTTTTT.

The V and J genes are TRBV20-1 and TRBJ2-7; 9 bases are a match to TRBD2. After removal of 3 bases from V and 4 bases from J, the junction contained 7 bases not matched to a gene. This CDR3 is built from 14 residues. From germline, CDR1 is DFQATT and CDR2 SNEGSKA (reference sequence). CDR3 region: CSASGLALSYEQYF. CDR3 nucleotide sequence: TGCAGTGCTAGTGGACTAGCGCTTAGTTACGAGCAGTACTTC.

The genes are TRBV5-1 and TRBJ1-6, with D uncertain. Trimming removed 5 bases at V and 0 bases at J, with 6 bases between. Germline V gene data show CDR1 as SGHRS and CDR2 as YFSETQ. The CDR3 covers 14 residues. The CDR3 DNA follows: TGCGCCAGCAGTTATAGCTCCTATAATTCACCCCTCCACTTT. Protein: CASSYSSYNSPLHF.

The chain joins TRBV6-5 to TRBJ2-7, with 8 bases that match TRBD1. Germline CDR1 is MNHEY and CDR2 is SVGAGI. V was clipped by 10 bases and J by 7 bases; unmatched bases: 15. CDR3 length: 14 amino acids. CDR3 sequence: CATPKDRARGEQYF. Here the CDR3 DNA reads TGTGCCACCCCGAAGGACAGGGCTCGAGGGGAGCAGTACTTC.